The present TCR beta chain was sequenced within a study of shared clonotypes between healthy human individuals. Notes on the study in general: Relative to memory subsets, naive subsets generally showed larger estimated richness.

Investigators divided CD4+ cells into CD45RA+ naive and CD45RA-negative memory subsets. Of note for this clone: The target antigen is unknown. Different DNA sequences within this sample yield the same CDR3.

The CDR3 is 13 amino acids. V was trimmed by 0 bases and J by 4 bases, leaving 9 bases between them. Per the germline V gene, CDR1 is GTSNPN and CDR2 is SVGIG (reference sequence). Sequencing used immunoSEQ multiplex PCR; TCRdb keeps in-frame clones, though not all of them. The repertoire includes 2 million to 2.5 million clones, more than 85% of them detected once, and roughly 0.36% sits in the top ten. Sequenced sample: naive CD4+ T cells from PBMCs. Subset described: CD45RA+ positively selected. The chain is built from TRBV30 and TRBJ2-5, with a weak D call TRBD2 (5 bases). This clonotype was obtained from a man aged 18-30 years in good health. Some clones in this sample may be carry-over from other donors' samples. The CDR3 region is CAWSVLAGETQYF. Here the CDR3 DNA reads TGTGCCTGGAGTGTACTGGCGGGAGAGACCCAGTACTTC.